The 12 T cell receptor beta chains listed next were all sequenced from one sample in a study of CD8 T cells in Susac syndrome. Reverse transcription used 0.5 to 1 ug RNA and random hexamers. MiXCR was run by TCRdb on the immunoSEQ multiplex PCR reads, yielding one entry per CDR3 protein. The sample lists fewer than 85,000 distinct CDR3 sequences; 94% were seen once. The sample comprised CD8+ T cells from PBMCs. The receptors derive from a human donor with Susac syndrome.

The chain combines TRBV7-9 with TRBJ1-2, with a tentative D call TRBD1 (5 bases). Germline V CDR1 and CDR2: SEHNR, FQNEAQ (reference sequence). Trimming removed 4 bases at V and 0 bases at J, with 9 bases between. This CDR3 is 14 amino acids long. CDR3: CASSSDSSNYGYTF. In nucleotides, the CDR3 is TGTGCCAGCAGCTCCGACAGCTCTAACTATGGCTACACCTTC.

The chain employs TRBV6-2 or TRBV6-3 and TRBJ1-1, with 10 bases identical to TRBD1. J lost 5 bases, V lost 10 bases, and 10 bases had no gene match. This CDR3 region has 14 residues. Germline V gives CDR1 MNHEY, CDR2 SVGEGT. CDR3 nucleotide sequence: TGTGCCACAACCGGGACAGGGGTTGGGACTGAAGCTTTCTTT. Residues: CATTGTGVGTEAFF.

The V call is TRBV12-3 or TRBV12-4, the J call TRBJ2-7, with D perhaps TRBD1 (6 bases). This CDR3 contains 16 residues. V was pared by 0 bases and J by 3 bases, with 15 bases between. The CDR3 loop is CASSLALGQQLYEQYF. The DNA of the CDR3 is TGTGCCAGCAGTTTAGCGCTTGGACAGCAACTCTACGAGCAGTACTTC.

The chain employs TRBV6-2 or TRBV6-3 and TRBJ2-1, with D hard to call. Germline CDR1 and CDR2: MNHEY and SVGEGT. There are 12 residues in the CDR3. V lost 2 bases to trimming and J lost 8 bases, with 7 bases between them. CDR3 coding DNA: TGTGCCAGCAGTTACGCTCCCCATGAGCAGTTCTTC. It yields the protein CASSYAPHEQFF.

The chain combines TRBV2 with TRBJ2-7; 12 positions match TRBD2. Germline V gives CDR1 SNHLY, CDR2 FYNNEI. The length of the CDR3 is 15 residues. V lost 5 bases, J lost 4 bases, and 6 bases stayed unmatched. CDR3: CASSRLAGDRYEQYF. The CDR3 DNA is TGTGCCAGCAGTCGACTAGCGGGGGATCGGTACGAGCAGTACTTC.

V is TRBV6-2 or TRBV6-3 and J is TRBJ2-7; D not certain. V was shortened by 2 bases and J by 0 bases, with 11 bases between the two germline ends. The CDR3 consists of 15 residues. CDR1 is MNHEY, CDR2 SVGEGT, per germline. The CDR3 nucleotides read TGTGCCAGCAGTTACCTCCACGCTACCTCCTACGAGCAGTACTTC. Translated: CASSYLHATSYEQYF.

The V call is TRBV9, the J call TRBJ2-1; D might be TRBD1 or TRBD2, each matching 5 bases. The CDR3 has 16 residues. Germline V gives CDR1 SGDLS, CDR2 YYNGEE. The V end was cut by 0 bases, the J end by 3 bases, with 13 bases between. CDR3: CASSVGGKRDYNEQFF. For the CDR3, the DNA is TGTGCCAGCAGCGTAGGGGGGAAGAGGGACTACAATGAGCAGTTCTTC.

Of note for this clonotype: The junction departs from the called germline gene at one end, perhaps through a read error. The gene calls are TRBV14 and TRBJ1-2, with D unresolved. In germline, CDR1 is SGHDN, CDR2 FVKESK. This CDR3 has 12 residues. The CDR3 nucleotides are TGTGCCAGCAGCCAACCCGGCTATGACTACACCTTC. This sequence encodes CASSQPGYDYTF.

This sequence joins TRBV29-1 and TRBJ2-1; 10 positions agree with TRBD2. CDR1 and CDR2 from the germline V gene are SQVTM and ANQGSEA. The CDR3 consists of 13 residues. With 6 bases clipped from V and 5 bases from J, the junction kept 4 bases outside the gene matches. The CDR3 region is CSVSGGAHNEQFF. CDR3 coding DNA: TGCAGCGTGAGCGGGGGGGCCCACAATGAGCAGTTCTTC.

The genes are TRBV27 and TRBJ2-7, with TRBD1 identical over 10 bases. Germline lookup yields CDR1 MNHEY and CDR2 SMNVEV (reference sequence). The ends lost 5 bases at V and 6 bases at J; junction bases unmatched: 13. CDR3 length: 16 amino acids. The CDR3 loop is CASSPRQGAPTGEQYF. CDR3 bases: TGTGCCAGCAGTCCCCGACAGGGGGCTCCTACGGGCGAGCAGTACTTC.

The CDR3 spells CASSSDSGGQETQYF. CDR3 nucleotide sequence: TGTGCCAGCAGCTCCGACTCGGGTGGCCAAGAGACCCAGTACTTC. The chain links TRBV7-8 to TRBJ2-5, with no clear D. CDR3 length: 15 residues. Germline CDR1 reads SGHVS; CDR2 reads FQNEAQ. V lost 4 bases to trimming and J lost 1 base, with 13 bases between them.

This rearrangement joins TRBV6-5 to TRBJ2-5, with D unclear. The CDR3 extends over 12 amino acids. With 5 bases removed from V and 4 bases from J, the gap between germline ends came to 8 bases. Germline CDR1 MNHEY, CDR2 SVGAGI. The CDR3 protein is CASSPVGETQYF. The CDR3 DNA follows: TGTGCCAGCAGTCCCGTAGGAGAGACCCAGTACTTC.